The 9 T cell receptor beta chains presented below share a single source sample, sequenced in a study of blood T cell repertoires in COVID-19. TCRdb's copy holds only in-frame clones and misses some; the assay was immunoSEQ multiplex PCR. This sample has more than 250,000 clones, with around four fifths found just once. Sequences were obtained from peripheral blood. Receptors originate from a man in his 60s who had recovered from COVID-19.

The chain employs TRBV30 and TRBJ2-2; the match to TRBD2 covers 7 bases. With 4 bases clipped from V and 4 bases from J, the junction kept 0 bases outside the gene matches. This CDR3 region has 12 residues. Germline CDR1 GTSNPN, CDR2 SVGIG (reference sequence). The CDR3 DNA follows: TGTGCCTGGAAGCGGGGCACCGGGGAGCTGTTTTTT. Its translation: CAWKRGTGELFF.

The gene calls are TRBV3-1 (or the pseudogene TRBV3-2) and TRBJ2-3; D is ambiguous. This CDR3 is 13 amino acids long. Germline CDR1 reads LGHDT; CDR2 reads YNNKEL (reference sequence). Deletions cut 3 bases from V and 6 bases from J, with 10 bases between. CDR3 nucleotides: TGTGCCAGCAGCCAGGCTCCCTCGGATACGCAGTATTTT. Protein: CASSQAPSDTQYF.

V gene TRBV2 combines with J gene TRBJ2-3; 10 bases match TRBD2. J lost 5 bases, V lost 10 bases, and 3 bases had no gene match. CDR3 size: 12 residues. Germline V lookup: CDR1 SNHLY, CDR2 FYNNEI. Here the CDR3 DNA reads TGTGCCACAAGCGGGGGGGGAGATACGCAGTATTTT. Its protein product is CATSGGGDTQYF. Full variable domain (remainder filled in from reference TRBV2 and TRBJ2-3): EPEVTQTPSHQVTQMGQEVILRCVPISNHLYFYWYRQILGQKVEFLVSFYNNEISEKSEIFDDQFSVERPDGSNFTLKIRSTKLEDSAMYFCATSGGGDTQYFGPGTRLTVL.

This clone appeared a single time. V usage is TRBV29-1 and J usage is TRBJ1-2; no reliable D call. Trimming cost V 1 base and J 8 bases, with 8 bases left between them. Germline loops: CDR1 SQVTM, CDR2 ANQGSEA. The CDR3 has 11 amino acids. The DNA for the CDR3 is TGCAGCGTTGAAGCTCGGCGGGGCTACACCTTC. Protein product: CSVEARRGYTF.

This clone was seen a few times. V is TRBV2 and J is TRBJ1-6, with D possibly TRBD1 on 5 matching bases. Germline V CDR1 and CDR2: SNHLY, FYNNEI. The CDR3 runs to 17 residues. Trimming left V 3 bases short and J 2 bases short, with 14 bases between. The CDR3, as DNA: TGTGCCAGCAGTGACGGGGGGGAATGGGCCTATAATTCACCCCTCCACTTT. Protein: CASSDGGEWAYNSPLHF. The full variable domain, rest sourced from reference TRBV2 and TRBJ1-6, is EPEVTQTPSHQVTQMGQEVILRCVPISNHLYFYWYRQILGQKVEFLVSFYNNEISEKSEIFDDQFSVERPDGSNFTLKIRSTKLEDSAMYFCASSDGGEWAYNSPLHFGNGTRLTVT.

V is TRBV27 and J is TRBJ1-2; unclear D gene. The CDR3 totals 13 residues. Between the trimmed V and J ends, which lost 6 bases and 7 bases, there was a span of 15 bases. Germline CDR1 is MNHEY and CDR2 is SMNVEV (reference sequence). The CDR3 DNA follows: TGTGCCAGCAGCTTTACGGGGTTAGGTGGCTACACCTTC. This sequence encodes CASSFTGLGGYTF.

The rearrangement links TRBV6-5 to TRBJ2-7, with TRBD1 matching over 9 bases. The ends lost 7 bases at V and 6 bases at J; junction bases unmatched: 7. Germline assignment: CDR1 MNHEY and CDR2 SVGAGI. The CDR3 is 13 amino acids. The CDR3 sequence: CASTRTGVGEQYF. The CDR3 DNA reads as TGTGCCAGCACCCGGACAGGGGTCGGCGAGCAGTACTTC.

The gene calls are TRBV4-2 and TRBJ1-2; D remains ambiguous. The CDR3 loop spans 15 amino acids. The ends were cut back, 4 bases at V and 1 base at J, with 13 bases in the middle. Germline V lookup: CDR1 LGHNA, CDR2 YNFKEQ. The CDR3 here is CASSPLSGLNYGYTF. The CDR3 DNA sequence: TGTGCCAGCAGCCCCCTTTCAGGACTTAACTATGGCTACACCTTC.

About this clone itself: Other DNA sequences within the sample encode an identical CDR3. This chain uses TRBV15 with TRBJ2-7; maybe TRBD2 (6 bases). V shed 0 bases and J shed 1 base, with 7 bases lying between them. The CDR3 is 14 amino acids. Germline V gene data show CDR1 as LNHNV and CDR2 as YYDKDF (reference sequence). This CDR3 reads CATSRDRGSYEQYF. In DNA, the CDR3 is TGTGCCACCAGCAGAGATCGGGGGTCCTACGAGCAGTACTTC.